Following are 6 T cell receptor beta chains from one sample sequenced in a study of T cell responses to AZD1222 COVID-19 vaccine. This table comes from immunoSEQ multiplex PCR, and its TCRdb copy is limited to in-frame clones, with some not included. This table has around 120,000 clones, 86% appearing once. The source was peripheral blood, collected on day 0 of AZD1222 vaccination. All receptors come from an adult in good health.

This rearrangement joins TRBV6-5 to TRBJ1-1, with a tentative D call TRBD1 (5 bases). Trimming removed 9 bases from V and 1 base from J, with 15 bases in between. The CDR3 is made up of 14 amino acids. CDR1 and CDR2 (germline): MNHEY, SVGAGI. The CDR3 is CASWGGDGNTEAFF. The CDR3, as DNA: TGTGCCAGTTGGGGAGGGGACGGGAACACTGAAGCTTTCTTT.

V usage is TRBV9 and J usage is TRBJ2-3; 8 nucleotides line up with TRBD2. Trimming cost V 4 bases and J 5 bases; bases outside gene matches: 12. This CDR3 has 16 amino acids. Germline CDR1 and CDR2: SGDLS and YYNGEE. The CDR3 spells CASSKSGSTTLDTQYF. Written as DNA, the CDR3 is TGTGCCAGCAGCAAAAGCGGGAGTACAACATTAGATACGCAGTATTTT.

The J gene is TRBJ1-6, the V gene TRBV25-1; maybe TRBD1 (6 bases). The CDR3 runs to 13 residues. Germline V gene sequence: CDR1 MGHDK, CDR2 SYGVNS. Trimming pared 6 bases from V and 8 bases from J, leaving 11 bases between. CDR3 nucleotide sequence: TGTGCCAGCAGGGAACAGGGTGATTCACCCCTCCACTTT. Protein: CASREQGDSPLHF. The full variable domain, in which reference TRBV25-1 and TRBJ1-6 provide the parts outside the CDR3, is EADIYQTPRYLVIGTGKKITLECSQTMGHDKMYWYQQDPGMELHLIHYSYGVNSTEKGDLSSESTVSRIRTEHFPLTLESARPSHTSQYLCASREQGDSPLHFGNGTRLTVT.

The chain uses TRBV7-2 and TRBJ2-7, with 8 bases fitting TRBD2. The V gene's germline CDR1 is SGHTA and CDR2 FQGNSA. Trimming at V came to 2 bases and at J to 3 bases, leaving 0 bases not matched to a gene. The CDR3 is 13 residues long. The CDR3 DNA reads TGTGCCAGCAGCTTAAGCGGGAGCTACGAGCAGTACTTC. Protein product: CASSLSGSYEQYF.

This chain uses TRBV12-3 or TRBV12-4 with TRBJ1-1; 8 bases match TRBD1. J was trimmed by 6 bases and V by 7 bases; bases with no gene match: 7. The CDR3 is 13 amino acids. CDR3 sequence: CASTYRGRSEAFF. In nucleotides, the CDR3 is TGTGCCAGCACCTACAGGGGGAGGTCTGAAGCTTTCTTT.

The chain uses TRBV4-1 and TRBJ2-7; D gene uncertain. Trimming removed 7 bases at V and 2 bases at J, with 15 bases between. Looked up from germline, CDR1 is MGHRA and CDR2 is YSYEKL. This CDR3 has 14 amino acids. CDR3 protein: CASIPSRATYEQYF. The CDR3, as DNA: TGCGCCAGCATTCCCTCCAGAGCCACCTACGAGCAGTACTTC.